These 22 T cell receptor beta chains share one sample of origin, sequenced in a study of Ad26.COV2.S vaccination and SARS-CoV-2 variants. Clones were sequenced by immunoSEQ multiplex PCR, and TCRdb holds only the in-frame ones, with some missing. The table lists some 350,000 clones, roughly 90% of them singletons. As for treatment: 15 to 20 received Ad26.COV2.S at low or high dose, single or two shots; about five received placebo; per-sample allocation not given. Specimens were obtained on day 63 following the first vaccine or placebo injection. The material sequenced was peripheral blood, taken in a trial of Ad26.COV2.S vaccine versus placebo. These receptors were obtained from a person between 18 and 65 years old who received the Ad26.COV2.S COVID-19 vaccine or a placebo.

This sequence joins TRBV19 and TRBJ2-2, with D possibly called TRBD1 or TRBD2 (7 bases each). CDR3 length: 15 amino acids. The germline CDR1 and CDR2 sequences are LNHDA and SQIVND (reference sequence). Trimming left V 6 bases short and J 3 bases short, with 14 bases between. Written as DNA, the CDR3 is TGTGCCAGTAGGCCCCAGGGGGGGTACACCGGGGAGCTGTTTTTT. Translation: CASRPQGGYTGELFF.

The rearrangement uses TRBV12-3 or TRBV12-4 and TRBJ2-2, with no clear D. Trimming cost V 3 bases and J 3 bases, with 5 bases left between them. The CDR3 is 13 residues long. CDR3 sequence: CASSFTYTGELFF. The CDR3 bases are TGTGCCAGCAGTTTTACCTACACCGGGGAGCTGTTTTTT.

This chain joins TRBV21-1 and TRBJ1-2; the D segment call TRBD1 is taken from the table without a DNA check. TRBV21-1 is a documented pseudogene. This CDR3 comprises 16 residues. The CDR3 region is CASSKGGDSRSYGYTF. The CDR3 DNA reads as TGTGCCAGCAGCAAAGGCGGGGACAGCAGATCATATGGCTACACCTTC.

The chain carries TRBV5-4 and TRBJ1-1, with D perhaps matching TRBD1 (5 bases). The CDR3 has 15 residues. V lost 0 bases to trimming and J lost 0 bases, with 9 bases between them. Germline V gives CDR1 SGHNT, CDR2 YYREEE (reference sequence). CDR3 loop: CASSLGGRLNTEAFF. CDR3 sequence (DNA): TGTGCCAGCAGCTTGGGGGGCCGCTTGAACACTGAAGCTTTCTTT.

This sequence joins TRBV27 and TRBJ2-1, with 11 nucleotides matching TRBD2. The CDR3 is made up of 15 amino acids. Germline V lookup: CDR1 MNHEY, CDR2 SMNVEV (reference sequence). V lost 1 base and J lost 5; bases outside the gene matches: 1. The CDR3 sequence: CASSLWGLADNEQFF. In DNA form, the CDR3 reads TGTGCCAGCAGTTTATGGGGACTAGCGGACAATGAGCAGTTCTTC.

The chain uses TRBV19 and TRBJ2-5, with D perhaps TRBD2 (5 bases). The ends were cut back, 9 bases at V and 5 bases at J, with 16 bases in the middle. Germline V CDR1 and CDR2: LNHDA, SQIVND (reference sequence). The CDR3 consists of 13 residues. Here the CDR3 reads CASTSGDGETQYF. CDR3 DNA sequence: TGTGCCAGCACCTCCGGGGATGGCGAGACCCAGTACTTC.

This chain links TRBV15 with TRBJ2-1; a weak D match, TRBD1 (6 bases). Germline assignment: CDR1 LNHNV and CDR2 YYDKDF (reference sequence). V was clipped by 4 bases and J by 4 bases, with 8 bases between them. The CDR3 consists of 13 residues. The CDR3 sequence: CATSIDRYNEQFF. In DNA, the CDR3 is TGTGCCACCAGCATAGACAGGTACAATGAGCAGTTCTTC.

This clone was seen only a few times. The chain joins TRBV18 to TRBJ2-1, with D maybe TRBD1 (5 bases). Trimming removed 3 bases at V and 9 bases at J, with 18 bases between. Germline V gene lookup returns CDR1 KGHSH and CDR2 LQKENI. The CDR3 contains 15 residues. DNA of the CDR3: TGTGCCAGCTCACCCGTCACAGGTGTTGGAAGTGAGCAGTTCTTC. Residues: CASSPVTGVGSEQFF. Full variable domain (rest looked up from reference TRBV18 and TRBJ2-1): NAGVMQNPRHLVRRRGQEARLRCSPMKGHSHVYWYRQLPEEGLKFMVYLQKENIIDESGMPKERFSAEFPKEGPSILRIQQVVRGDSAAYFCASSPVTGVGSEQFFGPGTRLTVL.

A single count supports this clone. The chain has TRBV5-1 and TRBJ2-1; D gene ambiguous. Between the trimmed V and J ends, which lost 5 bases and 5 bases, there was a span of 11 bases. Germline CDR1 SGHRS, CDR2 YFSETQ. The CDR3 spans 13 residues. DNA for the CDR3: TGCGCCAGCAGTTCAGTGGTGGACAATGAGCAGTTCTTC. Translation gives CASSSVVDNEQFF.

The chain couples TRBV7-2 to TRBJ1-6; TRBD1 is a possible D gene (5 bases). This CDR3 has 15 residues. V dropped 1 base and J dropped 8 bases, with 12 bases sitting between them. Germline V gene lookup returns CDR1 SGHTA and CDR2 FQGNSA. Here the CDR3 reads CASSLGGGWDSPLHF. In DNA, the CDR3 is TGTGCCAGCAGCTTAGGGGGCGGGTGGGATTCACCCCTCCACTTT.

The chain couples TRBV4-1 to TRBJ2-6; 7 bases are a match to TRBD1. The V segment lost 1 base and the J segment 1 base; nucleotides outside the gene matches: 4. Germline CDR1 reads MGHRA; CDR2 reads YSYEKL. The CDR3 is 17 residues long. The CDR3 is CASSQGVTGSGANVLTF. DNA for the CDR3: TGCGCCAGCAGCCAAGGGGTGACAGGGTCTGGGGCCAACGTCCTGACTTTC.

This sequence joins TRBV19 and TRBJ2-1; D may be TRBD2 (5 bases). CDR1 is LNHDA, CDR2 SQIVND, per germline (reference sequence). There are 14 residues in the CDR3. V lost 5 bases, J lost 6 bases, and 14 bases lay in between. Here the CDR3 reads CASSYRGSANEQFF. The CDR3 nucleotides are TGTGCCAGTAGTTACAGAGGGAGTGCCAATGAGCAGTTCTTC.

This clone is deemed medium-sized (0.01 to 0.1%). The chain combines TRBV7-6 with TRBJ2-1; D is unclear. V dropped 5 bases and J dropped 8 bases, with 7 bases sitting between them. Germline V CDR1 and CDR2: SGHVS, FNYEAQ. This CDR3 comprises 11 residues. The CDR3, as DNA: TGTGCCAGCAGCCCCGGATATGAGCAGTTCTTC. Protein sequence: CASSPGYEQFF.

J is TRBJ2-4 and V is TRBV14; 8 bases line up with TRBD1. There are 18 residues in the CDR3. The V gene end was trimmed by 3 bases and the J gene end by 0 bases; junction bases not matched to a gene: 10. Germline assignment: CDR1 SGHDN and CDR2 FVKESK. CDR3: CASSHRTGYTLAKNIQYF. As DNA, the CDR3 is TGTGCCAGCAGCCACAGGACAGGGTATACTCTAGCCAAAAACATTCAGTACTTC.

The V call is TRBV10-2, the J call TRBJ1-1; D is perhaps TRBD1 (5 bases). The CDR3 runs 16 residues. The V end lost 6 bases, the J end lost 1 base, and 18 bases lay between the germline ends. The V gene's germline CDR1 is WSHSY and CDR2 SAAADI. The DNA for the CDR3 is TGCGCCAGCAGGGACGACAGTTACCCCGAGAACACTGAAGCTTTCTTT. Its protein product is CASRDDSYPENTEAFF.

In regard to this clone: This specimen includes other DNA sequences encoding the same CDR3. V and J are TRBV24-1 and TRBJ2-2; D gene unclear. Trimming stripped 4 bases from V and 8 bases from J, with 10 bases between. The CDR3 spans 13 residues. Germline lookup yields CDR1 KGHDR and CDR2 SFDVKD. CDR3 amino acids: CATSDPGRGELFF. As DNA, the CDR3 is TGTGCCACCAGTGACCCCGGGCGGGGGGAGCTGTTTTTT.

This rearrangement joins TRBV7-6 to TRBJ2-7; 8 positions agree with TRBD1. Trimming removed 1 base from V and 4 bases from J; junction bases left unmatched: 0. Looked up from germline, CDR1 is SGHVS and CDR2 is FNYEAQ. The CDR3 covers 13 residues. The chain's CDR3 is CASSLGDRYEQYF. As DNA, the CDR3 is TGTGCCAGCAGCTTAGGGGACAGGTACGAGCAGTACTTC.

The gene calls are TRBV19 and TRBJ2-2; TRBD1 aligns across 7 bases. V was pared by 6 bases and J by 3 bases, with 7 bases of the junction left unmatched. Germline assignment: CDR1 LNHDA and CDR2 SQIVND (reference sequence). The CDR3 is 15 residues long. The CDR3 DNA follows: TGTGCCAGTAGGGAACGACAGGGCTACACCGGGGAGCTGTTTTTT. Its translation is CASRERQGYTGELFF.

This chain joins TRBV27 and TRBJ2-6, with TRBD1 matching over 10 bases. Per the germline V gene, CDR1 is MNHEY and CDR2 is SMNVEV (reference sequence). This CDR3 comprises 15 residues. CDR3: CGTGTGASGANVLTF. The CDR3 DNA follows: TGTGGAACCGGGACAGGGGCTTCTGGGGCCAACGTCCTGACTTTC.

V and J are TRBV7-8 and TRBJ2-7; 15 nucleotides align to TRBD2. V gave up 1 base and J gave up 6 bases; unmatched junction bases: 4. The length of the CDR3 is 16 residues. CDR1 is SGHVS and CDR2 is FQNEAQ in the germline V gene. In nucleotides, the CDR3 is TGTGCCAGCAGCTTAGGGACTAGCGGGGGGGTTGGCGAGCAGTACTTC. Encoded protein: CASSLGTSGGVGEQYF. The complete variable domain, with remaining parts taken from reference TRBV7-8 and TRBJ2-7, reads GAGVSQSPRYKVAKRGQDVALRCDPISGHVSLFWYQQALGQGPEFLTYFQNEAQLDKSGLPSDRFFAERPEGSVSTLKIQRTQQEDSAVYLCASSLGTSGGVGEQYFGPGTRLTVT.

The chain is built from TRBV5-1 and TRBJ2-7; D is possibly TRBD2 (6 bases). Between the trimmed V and J ends, which lost 4 bases and 2 bases, there was a span of 13 bases. The CDR3 is made up of 14 amino acids. In germline, CDR1 is SGHRS, CDR2 YFSETQ. CDR3 bases: TGCGCCAGCAGCCGGGGACTGGGGGCCTACGAGCAGTACGTC. Its translation is CASSRGLGAYEQYV.

This chain uses TRBV28 with TRBJ1-1; 8 positions match TRBD1. The CDR3 consists of 14 residues. Germline V gene lookup returns CDR1 MDHEN and CDR2 SYDVKM. Trimming removed 4 bases from V and 3 bases from J; junction bases left unmatched: 4. CDR3: CASSSGGYDTEAFF. CDR3 DNA: TGTGCCAGCAGTTCAGGGGGCTACGACACTGAAGCTTTCTTT.